The sequence of this T cell receptor (beta chain) was determined in a study of blood T cells in healthy people across ages. The second PCR ran about 6 to 12 cycles with a sample-barcoded 5' primer and J-beta primers. Each cDNA molecule, via a template-switch adaptor with 12 random nucleotides, was tagged. Each sample yielded at least 2.5 million CDR3-containing paired-end reads. TCRdb passed the 5' RACE reads through MiXCR, listing each CDR3 protein once. Of roughly 1.6 million distinct CDR3 sequences in the sample, 34% were seen once. Germline CDR1 and CDR2: ENHRY and SYGVKD. This CDR3 is 13 amino acids long. V was clipped by 5 bases and J by 5 bases, with 13 bases between them. Whole-study findings and limits: TCR beta diversity tracked closely with naive T cell percentage.

Concerning this clonotype itself: Its antigen is still unknown.

This chain links TRBV10-3 with TRBJ2-7; tentative D call: TRBD2 (5 bases). Sequences were obtained from blood. The TCR originated in a young woman in good health. CDR3 region: CAISLILEHEQYF. In DNA form, the CDR3 reads TGTGCCATCAGTCTAATACTAGAACACGAGCAGTACTTC.